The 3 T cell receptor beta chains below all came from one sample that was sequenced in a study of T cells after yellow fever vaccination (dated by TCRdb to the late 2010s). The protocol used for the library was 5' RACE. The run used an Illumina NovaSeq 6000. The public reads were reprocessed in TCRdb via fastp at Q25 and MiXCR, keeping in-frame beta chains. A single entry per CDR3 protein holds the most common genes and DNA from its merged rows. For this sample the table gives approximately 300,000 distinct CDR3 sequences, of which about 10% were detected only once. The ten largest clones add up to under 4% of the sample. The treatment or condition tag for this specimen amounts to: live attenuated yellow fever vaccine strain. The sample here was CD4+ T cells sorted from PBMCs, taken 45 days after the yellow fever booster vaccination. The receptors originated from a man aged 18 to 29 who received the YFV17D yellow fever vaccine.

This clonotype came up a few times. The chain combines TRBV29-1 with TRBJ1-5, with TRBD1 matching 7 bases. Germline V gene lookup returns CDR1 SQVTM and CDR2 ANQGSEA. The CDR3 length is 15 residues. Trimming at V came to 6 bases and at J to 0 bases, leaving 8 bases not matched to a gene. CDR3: CSVSFGTASNQPQHF. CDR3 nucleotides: TGCAGCGTCTCATTTGGGACAGCTAGCAATCAGCCCCAGCATTTT.

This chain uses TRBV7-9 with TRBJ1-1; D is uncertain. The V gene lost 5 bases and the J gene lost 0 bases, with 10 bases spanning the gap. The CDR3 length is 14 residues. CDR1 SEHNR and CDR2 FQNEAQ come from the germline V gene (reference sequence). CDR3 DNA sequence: TGTGCCAGCAGCGTCTTGGAGGTGAACACTGAAGCTTTCTTT. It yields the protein CASSVLEVNTEAFF.

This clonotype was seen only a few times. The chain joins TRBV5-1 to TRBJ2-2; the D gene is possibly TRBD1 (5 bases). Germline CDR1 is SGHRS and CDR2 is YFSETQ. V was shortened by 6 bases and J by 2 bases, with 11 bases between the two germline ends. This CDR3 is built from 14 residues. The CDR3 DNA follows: TGCGCCAGCATAGGGGCAGCTAACACCGGGGAGCTGTTTTTT. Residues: CASIGAANTGELFF.